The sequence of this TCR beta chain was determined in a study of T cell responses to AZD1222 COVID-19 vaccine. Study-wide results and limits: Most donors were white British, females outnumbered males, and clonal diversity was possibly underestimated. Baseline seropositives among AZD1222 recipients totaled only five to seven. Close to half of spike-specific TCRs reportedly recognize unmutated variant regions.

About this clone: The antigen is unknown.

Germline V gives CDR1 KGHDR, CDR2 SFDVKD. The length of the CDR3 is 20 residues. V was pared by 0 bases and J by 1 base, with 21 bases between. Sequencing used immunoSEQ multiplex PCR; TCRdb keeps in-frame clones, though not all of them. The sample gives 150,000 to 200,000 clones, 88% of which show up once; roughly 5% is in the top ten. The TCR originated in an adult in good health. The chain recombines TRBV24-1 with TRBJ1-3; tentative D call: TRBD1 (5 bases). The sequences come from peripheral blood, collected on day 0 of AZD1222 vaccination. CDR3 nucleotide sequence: TGTGCCACCAGTGATTTGGGATCGGTGCAGGGCGATTTTTCTGGAAACACCATATATTTT. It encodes CATSDLGSVQGDFSGNTIYF.